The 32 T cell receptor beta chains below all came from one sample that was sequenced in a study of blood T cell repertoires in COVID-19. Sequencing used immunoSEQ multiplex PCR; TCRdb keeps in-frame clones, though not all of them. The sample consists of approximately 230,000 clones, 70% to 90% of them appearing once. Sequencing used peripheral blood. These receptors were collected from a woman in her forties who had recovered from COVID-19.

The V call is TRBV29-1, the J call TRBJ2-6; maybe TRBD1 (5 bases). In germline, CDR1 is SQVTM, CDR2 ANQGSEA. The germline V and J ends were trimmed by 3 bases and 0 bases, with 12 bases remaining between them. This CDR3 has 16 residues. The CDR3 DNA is TGCAGCGTTGAGGGGCCACCCAGCTCTGGGGCCAACGTCCTGACTTTC. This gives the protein CSVEGPPSSGANVLTF.

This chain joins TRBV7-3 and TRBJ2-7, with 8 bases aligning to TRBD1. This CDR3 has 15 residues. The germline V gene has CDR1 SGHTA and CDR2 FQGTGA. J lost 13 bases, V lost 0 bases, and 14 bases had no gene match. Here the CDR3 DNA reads TGTGCCAGCAGCTTAACCCAGACTACTCGACAGGGGCTTTACTTC. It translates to CASSLTQTTRQGLYF.

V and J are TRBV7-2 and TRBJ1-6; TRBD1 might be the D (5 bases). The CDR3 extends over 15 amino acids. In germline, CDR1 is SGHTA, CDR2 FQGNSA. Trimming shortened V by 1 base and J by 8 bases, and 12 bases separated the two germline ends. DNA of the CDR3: TGTGCCAGCAGCTTAGAAACAGGTTACGATTCACCCCTCCACTTT. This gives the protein CASSLETGYDSPLHF.

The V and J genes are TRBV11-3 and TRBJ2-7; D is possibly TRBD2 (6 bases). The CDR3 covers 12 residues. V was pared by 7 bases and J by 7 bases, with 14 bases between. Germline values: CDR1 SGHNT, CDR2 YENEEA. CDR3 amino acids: CASTLAGREQYF. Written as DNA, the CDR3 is TGTGCCAGCACCCTCGCGGGGAGAGAGCAGTACTTC.

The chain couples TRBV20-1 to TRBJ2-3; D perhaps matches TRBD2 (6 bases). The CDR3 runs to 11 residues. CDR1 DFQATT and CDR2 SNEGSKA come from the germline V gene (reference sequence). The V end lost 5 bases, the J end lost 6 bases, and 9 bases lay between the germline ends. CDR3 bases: TGCAGTGCTCGGGGGAAGGATACGCAGTATTTT. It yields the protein CSARGKDTQYF.

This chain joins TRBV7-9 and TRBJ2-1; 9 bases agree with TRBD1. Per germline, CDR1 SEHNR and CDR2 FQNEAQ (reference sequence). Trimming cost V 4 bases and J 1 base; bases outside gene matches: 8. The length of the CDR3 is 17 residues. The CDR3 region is CASSSQRQGGSYNEQFF. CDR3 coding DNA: TGTGCCAGCAGCTCCCAACGACAGGGGGGATCCTACAATGAGCAGTTCTTC.

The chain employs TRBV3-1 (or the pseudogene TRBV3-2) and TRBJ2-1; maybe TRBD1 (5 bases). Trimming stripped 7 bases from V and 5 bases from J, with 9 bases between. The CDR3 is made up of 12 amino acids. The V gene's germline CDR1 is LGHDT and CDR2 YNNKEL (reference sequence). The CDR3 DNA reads TGTGCCAGCACAGGGCAGCACAATGAGCAGTTCTTC. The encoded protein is CASTGQHNEQFF.

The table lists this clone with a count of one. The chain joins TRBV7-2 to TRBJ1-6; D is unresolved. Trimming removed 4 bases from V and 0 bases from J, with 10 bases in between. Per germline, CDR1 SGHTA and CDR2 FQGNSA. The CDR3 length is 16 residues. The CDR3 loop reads CASSSRRSSYNSPLHF. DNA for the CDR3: TGTGCCAGCAGCTCACGAAGGAGCTCCTATAATTCACCCCTCCACTTT.

As DNA, the CDR3 is TGTGCCACCAGTGATGAGACTAGCGGGAGAGCAGATACGCAGTATTTT. It is translated as CATSDETSGRADTQYF. This chain connects TRBV24-1 to TRBJ2-3; 12 positions match TRBD2. The CDR3 contains 16 residues. With 3 bases clipped from V and 4 bases from J, the junction kept 4 bases outside the gene matches. Per germline, CDR1 KGHDR and CDR2 SFDVKD.

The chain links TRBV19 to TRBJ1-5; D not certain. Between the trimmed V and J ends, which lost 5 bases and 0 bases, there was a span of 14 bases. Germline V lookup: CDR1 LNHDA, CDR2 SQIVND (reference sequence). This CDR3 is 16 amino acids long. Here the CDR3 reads CASSSPGIYSNQPQHF. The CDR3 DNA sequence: TGTGCCAGTAGTTCACCGGGGATTTATAGCAATCAGCCCCAGCATTTT.

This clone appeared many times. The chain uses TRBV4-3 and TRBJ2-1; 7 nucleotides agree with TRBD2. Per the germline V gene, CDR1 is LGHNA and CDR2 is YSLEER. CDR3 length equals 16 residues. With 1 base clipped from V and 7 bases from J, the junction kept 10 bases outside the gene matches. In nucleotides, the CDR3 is TGCGCCAGCAGCCAAGGGTCGGGAGGAGTCCTGAATGAGCAGTTCTTC. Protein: CASSQGSGGVLNEQFF.

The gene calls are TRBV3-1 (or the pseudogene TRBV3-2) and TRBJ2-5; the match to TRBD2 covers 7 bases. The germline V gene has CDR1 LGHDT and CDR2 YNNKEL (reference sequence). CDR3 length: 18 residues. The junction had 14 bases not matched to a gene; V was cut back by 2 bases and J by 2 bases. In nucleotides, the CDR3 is TGTGCCAGCAGCCAATGGGTCGGGGGGACCACTTTACAAGAGACCCAGTACTTC. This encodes CASSQWVGGTTLQETQYF.

This CDR3 reads CASSAPDRLSSMNTEAFF. In DNA, the CDR3 is TGTGCCAGCAGCGCCCCGGACAGACTTAGTTCGATGAACACTGAAGCTTTCTTT. The chain uses TRBV11-3 and TRBJ1-1; possible D gene TRBD1, 6 bases. The CDR3 has 18 amino acids. V was cut by 5 bases and J by 0 bases, with 22 bases left in between. Germline loops: CDR1 SGHNT, CDR2 YENEEA.

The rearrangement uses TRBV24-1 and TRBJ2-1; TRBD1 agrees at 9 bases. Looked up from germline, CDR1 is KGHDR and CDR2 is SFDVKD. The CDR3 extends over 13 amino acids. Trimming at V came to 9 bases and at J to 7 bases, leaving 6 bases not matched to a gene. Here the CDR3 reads CATRQGGKNEQFF. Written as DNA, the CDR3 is TGTGCCACCCGACAGGGGGGAAAGAATGAGCAGTTCTTC.

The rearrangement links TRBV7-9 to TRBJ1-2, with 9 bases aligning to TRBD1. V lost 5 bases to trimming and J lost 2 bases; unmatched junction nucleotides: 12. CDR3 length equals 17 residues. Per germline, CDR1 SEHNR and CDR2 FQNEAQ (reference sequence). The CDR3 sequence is CASSPTSGTGNNYGYTF. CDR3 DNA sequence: TGTGCCAGCAGCCCTACCTCCGGGACAGGGAACAACTATGGCTACACCTTC.

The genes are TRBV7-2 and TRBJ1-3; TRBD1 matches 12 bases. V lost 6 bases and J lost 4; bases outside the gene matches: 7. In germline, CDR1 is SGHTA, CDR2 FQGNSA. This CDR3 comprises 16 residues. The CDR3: CASSSGTGGSGNTIYF. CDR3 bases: TGTGCCAGCAGTTCCGGGACAGGGGGCTCCGGAAACACCATATATTTT.

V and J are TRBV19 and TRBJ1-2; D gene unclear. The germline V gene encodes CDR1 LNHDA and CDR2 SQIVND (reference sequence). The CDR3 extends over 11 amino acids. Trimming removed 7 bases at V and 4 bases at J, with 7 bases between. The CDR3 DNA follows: TGTGCCAGTACCTCAGGCTATGGCTACACCTTC. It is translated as CASTSGYGYTF.

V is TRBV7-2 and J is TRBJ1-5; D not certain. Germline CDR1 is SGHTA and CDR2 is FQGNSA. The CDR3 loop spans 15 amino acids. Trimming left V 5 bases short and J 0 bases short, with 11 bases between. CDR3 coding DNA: TGTGCCAGCAGCCTAGGGCGGAATAGCAATCAGCCCCAGCATTTT. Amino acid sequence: CASSLGRNSNQPQHF.

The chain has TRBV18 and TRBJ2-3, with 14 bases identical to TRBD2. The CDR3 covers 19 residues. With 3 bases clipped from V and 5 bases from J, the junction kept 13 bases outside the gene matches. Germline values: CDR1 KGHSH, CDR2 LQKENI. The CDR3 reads CASSPGTSGGSGGLDTQYF. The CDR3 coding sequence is TGTGCCAGCTCACCCGGGACTAGCGGGGGTTCCGGGGGCTTAGATACGCAGTATTTT.

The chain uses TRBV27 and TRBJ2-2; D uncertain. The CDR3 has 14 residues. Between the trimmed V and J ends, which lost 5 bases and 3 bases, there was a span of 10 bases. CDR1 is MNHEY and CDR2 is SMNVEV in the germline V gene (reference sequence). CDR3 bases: TGTGCCAGCAGTCCCAATACGGACACCGGGGAGCTGTTTTTT. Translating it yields CASSPNTDTGELFF.

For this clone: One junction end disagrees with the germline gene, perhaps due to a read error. The CDR3 coding sequence is TGTGCTAGCAGCTTCGTACAGGGGGACATTCAGTACTTC. Its translation: CASSFVQGDIQYF. The chain carries TRBV7-7 and TRBJ2-4; 8 nucleotides line up with TRBD1. The CDR3 is made up of 13 amino acids. Germline V CDR1 and CDR2: SSHAT, FNYEAQ (reference sequence).

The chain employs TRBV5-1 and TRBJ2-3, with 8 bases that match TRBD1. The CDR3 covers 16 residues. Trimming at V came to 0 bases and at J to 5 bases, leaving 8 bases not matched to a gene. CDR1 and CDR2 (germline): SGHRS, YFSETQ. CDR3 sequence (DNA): TGCGCCAGCAGCTTGGACGGGACAGGTTGGAGAGATACGCAGTATTTT. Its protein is CASSLDGTGWRDTQYF.

CDR3 nucleotide sequence: TGTGCCAGCAGCAAAGTTCTGACAGGGGACAATCAGCCCCAGCATTTT. As protein: CASSKVLTGDNQPQHF. The V gene is TRBV21-1, the J gene TRBJ1-5; TRBD1 is the table's D call and was not checked against the DNA. TRBV21-1 is noted as a pseudogene. The CDR3 covers 16 residues.

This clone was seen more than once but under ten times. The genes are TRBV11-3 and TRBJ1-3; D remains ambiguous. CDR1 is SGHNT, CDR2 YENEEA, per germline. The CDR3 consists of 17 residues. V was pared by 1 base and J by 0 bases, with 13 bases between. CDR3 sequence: CASSLGARQSSGNTIYF. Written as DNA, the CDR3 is TGTGCCAGCAGCTTAGGCGCCAGACAAAGCTCTGGAAACACCATATATTTT.

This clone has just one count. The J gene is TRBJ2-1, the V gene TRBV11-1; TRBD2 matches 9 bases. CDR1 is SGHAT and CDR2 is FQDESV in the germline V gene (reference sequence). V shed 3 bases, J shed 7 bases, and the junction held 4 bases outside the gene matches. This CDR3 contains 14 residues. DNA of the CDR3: TGTGCCAGCAGCTTTAGCGGGGGCCGAAATGAGCAGTTCTTC. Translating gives CASSFSGGRNEQFF.

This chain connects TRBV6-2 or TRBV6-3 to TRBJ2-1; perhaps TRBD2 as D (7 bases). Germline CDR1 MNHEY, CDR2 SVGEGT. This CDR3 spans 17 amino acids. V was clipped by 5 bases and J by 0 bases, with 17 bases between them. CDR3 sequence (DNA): TGTGCCAGCAGTGGATCGGGGGGCGGAGGCTCCTACAATGAGCAGTTCTTC. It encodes CASSGSGGGGSYNEQFF.

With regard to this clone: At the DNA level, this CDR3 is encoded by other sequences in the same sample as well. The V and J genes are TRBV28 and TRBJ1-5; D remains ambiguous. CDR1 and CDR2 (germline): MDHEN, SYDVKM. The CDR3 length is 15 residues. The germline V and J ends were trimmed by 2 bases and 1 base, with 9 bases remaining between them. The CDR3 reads CASSLGGISNQPQHF. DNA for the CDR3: TGTGCCAGCAGTTTAGGCGGAATCAGCAATCAGCCCCAGCATTTT.

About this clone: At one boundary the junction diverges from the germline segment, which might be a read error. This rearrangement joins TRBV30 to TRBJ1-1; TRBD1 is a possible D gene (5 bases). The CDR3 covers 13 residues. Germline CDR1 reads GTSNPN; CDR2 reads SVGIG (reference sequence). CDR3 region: CARRGRGNTEAFF. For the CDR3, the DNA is TGTGCCCGGAGGGGCCGTGGGAACACTGAAGCTTTCTTT.

In nucleotides, the CDR3 is TGCGCCAGCAGGGTCGAGGGATTTGGGACCCAGTACTTC. Protein product: CASRVEGFGTQYF. This rearrangement joins TRBV5-1 to TRBJ2-5; D possibly corresponds to TRBD2 (5 bases). CDR1 is SGHRS, CDR2 YFSETQ, per germline. V lost 5 bases and J 7 bases, leaving 15 bases between the germline ends. CDR3 size: 13 residues.

The CDR3 nucleotides are TGTGCCAGCAGCCCAGGACAGCCAGCCAATCAGCCCCAGCATTTT. As protein: CASSPGQPANQPQHF. The chain recombines TRBV3-1 (or the pseudogene TRBV3-2) with TRBJ1-5, with D possibly TRBD1 on 6 matching bases. Trimming removed 4 bases at V and 3 bases at J, with 13 bases between. This CDR3 has 15 residues. Germline CDR1 and CDR2: LGHDT and YNNKEL (reference sequence).

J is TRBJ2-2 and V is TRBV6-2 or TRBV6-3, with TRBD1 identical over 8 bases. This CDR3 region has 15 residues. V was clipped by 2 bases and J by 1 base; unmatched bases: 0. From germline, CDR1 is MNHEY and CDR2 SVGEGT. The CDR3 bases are TGTGCCAGCAGTTACGGGACAGGGAACACCGGGGAGCTGTTTTTT. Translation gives CASSYGTGNTGELFF.

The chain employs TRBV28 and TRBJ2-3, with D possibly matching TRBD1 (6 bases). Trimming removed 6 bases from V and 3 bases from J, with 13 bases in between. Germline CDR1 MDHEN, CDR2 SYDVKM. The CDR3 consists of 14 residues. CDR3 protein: CASSPDSNTDTQYF. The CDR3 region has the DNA TGTGCCAGCAGCCCGGACAGTAATACAGATACGCAGTATTTT.